These T cell receptor beta chains were read from a single sample in a study of blood T cell repertoires in COVID-19. Assay: immunoSEQ multiplex PCR; the TCRdb copy retains only in-frame clones and omits some. The sample has approximately 270,000 clones, about 90% seen once; the top ten hold approximately 3.3%. Sequencing was done on a sample of peripheral blood. These receptor sequences come from a man younger than 35 with active or convalescent COVID-19. Both conserved end residues are trimmed from each CDR3.

V gene: TRBV7-9
J gene: TRBJ2-1
CDR3 protein: ASSLGTVGDEQF

V gene: TRBV5-1
J gene: TRBJ2-6
CDR3 protein: ARDEAAGANVLT

V gene: TRBV18
J gene: TRBJ2-3
CDR3 protein: ASSPGQGDTQY

V gene: TRBV19
J gene: TRBJ1-5
CDR3 protein: ASSTGQVHQPQH

V gene: TRBV19
J gene: TRBJ1-2
CDR3 protein: ASSLRQGQGYT

V gene: TRBV14
J gene: TRBJ2-5
CDR3 protein: ASSQALRGGDQETQY

V gene: TRBV24-1
J gene: TRBJ1-2
CDR3 protein: ATSDSGREERYT

V gene: TRBV19
J gene: TRBJ2-1
CDR3 protein: ASRGGTSGRRYNEQF

V gene: TRBV7-9
J gene: TRBJ2-5
CDR3 protein: ASSLGAGQGRETQY

V gene: TRBV4-2
J gene: TRBJ2-1
CDR3 protein: ASSQGEREFNEQF

V gene: TRBV5-1
J gene: TRBJ2-2
CDR3 protein: ASSLGRDTGELF

V gene: TRBV5-1
J gene: TRBJ2-7
CDR3 protein: ASSSWVGREAYEQY

V gene: TRBV9
J gene: TRBJ2-3
CDR3 protein: ASSAGLYTDTQY

V gene: TRBV7-8
J gene: TRBJ2-1
CDR3 protein: ASSAPGLAGGPYNEQF

V gene: TRBV9
J gene: TRBJ1-6
CDR3 protein: ASSVEWASNSPLH

V gene: TRBV28
J gene: TRBJ1-4
CDR3 protein: ASTGGVGEKLF

V gene: TRBV14
J gene: TRBJ1-4
CDR3 protein: ASSKWTGFREKLF

V gene: TRBV19
J gene: TRBJ1-2
CDR3 protein: ASIQQGSDYGYT

V gene: TRBV10-3
J gene: TRBJ1-1
CDR3 protein: AISAQPGQFSDVRTEAF

V gene: TRBV7-8
J gene: TRBJ2-5
CDR3 protein: ASSRPGAETQY

V gene: TRBV28
J gene: TRBJ2-2
CDR3 protein: APPQVITGELF

V gene: TRBV11-2
J gene: TRBJ1-2
CDR3 protein: ASSPDGGAYGYT

V gene: TRBV28
J gene: TRBJ2-3
CDR3 protein: ASTLERGRTDTQY

V gene: TRBV9
J gene: TRBJ1-3
CDR3 protein: ASSVAIQGSPGNTIY

V gene: TRBV29-1
J gene: TRBJ2-2
CDR3 protein: SVVTGGFGELF

V gene: TRBV10-3
J gene: TRBJ1-6
CDR3 protein: AISVQGDRNSPLH

V gene: TRBV29-1
J gene: TRBJ2-1
CDR3 protein: SVAQGALRWGEQF

V gene: TRBV7-9
J gene: TRBJ1-2
CDR3 protein: ASSQTIRNYGYT

V gene: TRBV19
J gene: TRBJ1-3
CDR3 protein: ASSRGGAGNTIY

V gene: TRBV18
J gene: TRBJ2-1
CDR3 protein: ASSPTRWVAVSGDEQF

V gene: TRBV5-6
J gene: TRBJ1-3
CDR3 protein: ASSRGRDRGRVSGNTIY

V gene: TRBV4-3
J gene: TRBJ2-5
CDR3 protein: ASSQDRLAGQETQY

V gene: TRBV18
J gene: TRBJ1-2
CDR3 protein: ASSPSGGGGYT

V gene: TRBV7-9
J gene: TRBJ1-4
CDR3 protein: ASNNDRGGTNEKLF

V gene: TRBV3-1/TRBV3-2
J gene: TRBJ1-3
CDR3 protein: ASSLSGNTIY

V gene: TRBV20-1
J gene: TRBJ1-1
CDR3 protein: SAKTEKAF

V gene: TRBV3-1/TRBV3-2
J gene: TRBJ2-1
CDR3 protein: ASSQGGISYNEQF

V gene: TRBV28
J gene: TRBJ2-5
CDR3 protein: ASSLLWGGPQY

V gene: TRBV5-4
J gene: TRBJ1-4
CDR3 protein: ASSSTTDRGQLF

V gene: TRBV5-1
J gene: TRBJ1-1
CDR3 protein: ASSWEGQVTEAF

V gene: TRBV7-2
J gene: TRBJ1-1
CDR3 protein: ASSEQGDTEAF

V gene: TRBV7-8
J gene: TRBJ1-5
CDR3 protein: ASSLAGGQGGNQPQH

V gene: TRBV11-2
J gene: TRBJ1-2
CDR3 protein: ASSSPDRGFYGYT

V gene: TRBV5-4
J gene: TRBJ1-4
CDR3 protein: ASSFEGGEKLF

V gene: TRBV5-1
J gene: TRBJ2-1
CDR3 protein: ASSLDFSSYNEQF

V gene: TRBV9
J gene: TRBJ2-7
CDR3 protein: ASSVGAGAGGTYEQY

V gene: TRBV19
J gene: TRBJ2-2
CDR3 protein: ASSIGPPDREPNTGELF

V gene: TRBV5-1
J gene: TRBJ2-5
CDR3 protein: ASSLGTAQETQY

V gene: TRBV4-1
J gene: TRBJ1-1
CDR3 protein: ASSTPGTGAEAF

V gene: TRBV7-8
J gene: TRBJ1-4
CDR3 protein: ASSLEQFPGKLF

V gene: TRBV5-4
J gene: TRBJ1-6
CDR3 protein: ASSRAGTGNSPLH

V gene: TRBV5-5
J gene: TRBJ1-2
CDR3 protein: ASSSARGYGYT

V gene: TRBV27
J gene: TRBJ2-1
CDR3 protein: ASSLTRTAGLRNEQF

V gene: TRBV5-1
J gene: TRBJ2-2
CDR3 protein: ASSDYMNTGELF

V gene: TRBV19
J gene: TRBJ1-5
CDR3 protein: ASSMGHTNQPQH